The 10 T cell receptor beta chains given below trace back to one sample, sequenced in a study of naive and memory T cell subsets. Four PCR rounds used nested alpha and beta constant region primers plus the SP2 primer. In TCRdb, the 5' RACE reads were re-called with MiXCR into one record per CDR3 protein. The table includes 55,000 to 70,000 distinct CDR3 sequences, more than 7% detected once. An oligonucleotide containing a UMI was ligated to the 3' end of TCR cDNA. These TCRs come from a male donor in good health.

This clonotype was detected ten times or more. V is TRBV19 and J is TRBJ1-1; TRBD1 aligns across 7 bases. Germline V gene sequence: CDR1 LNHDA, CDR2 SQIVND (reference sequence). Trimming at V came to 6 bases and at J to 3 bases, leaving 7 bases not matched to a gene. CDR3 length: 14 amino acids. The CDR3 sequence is CASSPRDSYTEAFF. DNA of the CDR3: TGTGCCAGTAGCCCCCGGGACAGCTACACTGAAGCTTTCTTT.

The CDR3 region has the DNA TGTGCCAGCAGCAGGGGACAGACTGGGGCCAACGTCCTGACTTTC. It yields the protein CASSRGQTGANVLTF. The gene calls are TRBV7-9 and TRBJ2-6, with 7 bases matching TRBD1. CDR1 SEHNR and CDR2 FQNEAQ come from the germline V gene (reference sequence). This CDR3 spans 15 amino acids. V lost 5 bases to trimming and J lost 2 bases; unmatched junction nucleotides: 3. Using reference TRBV7-9 and TRBJ2-6 for the parts outside the CDR3, the full variable domain is DTGVSQNPRHKITKRGQNVTFRCDPISEHNRLYWYRQTLGQGPEFLTYFQNEAQLEKSRLLSDRFSAERPKGSFSTLEIQRTEQGDSAMYLCASSRGQTGANVLTFGAGSRLTVL.

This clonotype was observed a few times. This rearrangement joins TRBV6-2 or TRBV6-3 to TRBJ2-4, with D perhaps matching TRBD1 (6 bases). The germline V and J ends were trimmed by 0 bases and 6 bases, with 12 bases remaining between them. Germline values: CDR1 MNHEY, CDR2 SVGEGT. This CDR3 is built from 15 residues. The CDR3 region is CASSYSGTRRNIQYF. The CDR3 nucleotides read TGTGCCAGCAGTTACTCCGGGACAAGGAGAAACATTCAGTACTTC.

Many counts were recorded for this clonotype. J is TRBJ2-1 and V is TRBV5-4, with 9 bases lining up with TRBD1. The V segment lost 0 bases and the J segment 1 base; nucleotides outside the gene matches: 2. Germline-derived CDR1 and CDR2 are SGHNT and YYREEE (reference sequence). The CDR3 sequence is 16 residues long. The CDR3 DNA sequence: TGTGCCAGCAGCTTGGGGGGACAGGGATCCTACAATGAGCAGTTCTTC. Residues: CASSLGGQGSYNEQFF. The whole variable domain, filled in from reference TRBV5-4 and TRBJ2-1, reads ETGVTQSPTHLIKTRGQQVTLRCSSQSGHNTVSWYQQALGQGPQFIFQYYREEENGRGNFPPRFSGLQFPNYSSELNVNALELDDSALYLCASSLGGQGSYNEQFFGPGTRLTVL.

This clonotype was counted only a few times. This chain's CDR3 is CASSWVTSGNNEQFF. The CDR3 nucleotides are TGTGCCAGCAGTTGGGTGACTAGCGGTAATAATGAGCAGTTCTTC. The V gene is TRBV12-3 or TRBV12-4, the J gene TRBJ2-1, with 9 bases matching TRBD2. CDR3 size: 15 residues. V trimming: 4 bases; J trimming: 7 bases; junction bases outside the gene matches: 8.

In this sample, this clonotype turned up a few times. The CDR3 protein is CASRASGQFSGNTIYF. The CDR3 coding sequence is TGTGCCAGCAGAGCCTCGGGACAGTTCTCTGGAAACACCATATATTTT. The chain carries TRBV6-5 and TRBJ1-3, with TRBD1 matching 7 bases. Germline trimming cut 6 bases from V and 0 bases from J; bases unmatched to any gene: 8. The CDR3 sequence is 16 residues long. Germline V gene data show CDR1 as MNHEY and CDR2 as SVGAGI.

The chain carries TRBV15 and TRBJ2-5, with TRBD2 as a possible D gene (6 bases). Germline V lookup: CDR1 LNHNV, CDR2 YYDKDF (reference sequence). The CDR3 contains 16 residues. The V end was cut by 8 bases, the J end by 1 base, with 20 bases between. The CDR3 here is CATGQRGTFAQETQYF. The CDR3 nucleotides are TGTGCCACCGGACAACGCGGGACCTTCGCCCAAGAGACCCAGTACTTC.

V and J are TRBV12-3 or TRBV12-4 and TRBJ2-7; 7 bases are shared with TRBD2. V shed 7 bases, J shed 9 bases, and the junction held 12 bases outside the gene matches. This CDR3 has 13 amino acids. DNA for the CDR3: TGTGCCAGCACCGGGGACGGACCGGGAGGGCAGTACTTC. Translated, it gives CASTGDGPGGQYF.

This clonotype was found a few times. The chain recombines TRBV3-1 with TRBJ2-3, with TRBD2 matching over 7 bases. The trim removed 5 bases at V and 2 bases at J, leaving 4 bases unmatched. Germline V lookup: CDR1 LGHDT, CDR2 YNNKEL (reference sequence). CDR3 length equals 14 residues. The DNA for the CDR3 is TGTGCCAGCAGCAGGAGCGGGGTCACAGATACGCAGTATTTT. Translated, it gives CASSRSGVTDTQYF.

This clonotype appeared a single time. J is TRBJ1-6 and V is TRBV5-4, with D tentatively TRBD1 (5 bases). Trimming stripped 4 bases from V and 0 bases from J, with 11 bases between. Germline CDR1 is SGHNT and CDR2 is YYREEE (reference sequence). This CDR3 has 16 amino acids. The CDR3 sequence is CASSRTGRSYNSPLHF. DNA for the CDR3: TGTGCCAGCAGCCGAACGGGGCGCTCCTATAATTCACCCCTCCACTTT.